This TCR beta chain was observed in a study of graft-versus-host responses after intestinal transplantation. Across the study: Isolated intestinal, liver-intestinal, or multivisceral transplants were what recipients had. Every one of the recipients received anti-thymocyte globulin induction and afterwards took tacrolimus and steroids for 3 to 4 years.

The repertoire was sequenced with immunoSEQ multiplex PCR; TCRdb's copy has only in-frame clones and lacks some. The sample holds approximately 110,000 clones, around 94% seen once. As to this clone: Its specificity is unknown.

V dropped 0 bases and J dropped 5; count of bases not matched to a gene: 4. Looked up from germline, CDR1 is SGDLS and CDR2 is YYNGEE. CDR3 length: 14 residues. Study results and limitations: Analysis identified GvH clones in recipient marrow, with some appearing first in ileum or blood. With peak circulating GvH clone levels came an association with early post-transplant HvG declines.

V gene TRBV9 combines with J gene TRBJ2-5; 7 bases match TRBD2. The clonotype originates from a human donor who was the organ donor for an intestinal transplant. The material sequenced was unstimulated CD4+ T cells sorted from spleen or lymph node cells, taken before transplant. DNA for the CDR3: TGTGCCAGCAGCGTAGCTATCGGGGGGGAGACCCAGTACTTC. As protein: CASSVAIGGETQYF.